This T cell receptor (beta chain) was captured by sequencing in a study of T-cell memory formation after mild COVID-19. In germline, CDR1 is LNHNV, CDR2 YYDKDF (reference sequence). The V end was cut by 0 bases, the J end by 5 bases, with 1 base between. CDR3 length: 12 residues. This clonotype has a handful of counts. TCRdb fed the 5' RACE reads into MiXCR, producing one record per CDR3 protein. The table shows 470,000 or so distinct CDR3 sequences, with over 15% occurring only once. Sequencing input: PBMCs or a T cell subset sorted from them (not recorded which). The rearrangement joins TRBV15 to TRBJ2-2; D unresolved. The TCR comes from a man younger than 35 who had mild COVID-19 (a few samples of this study predate the infection). Cell type and time point are not known. Here the CDR3 reads CATSRDTGELFF. CDR3 coding DNA: TGTGCCACCAGCAGAGATACCGGGGAGCTGTTTTTT.